This T cell receptor beta chain emerged from a study of shared clonotypes between healthy human individuals. Study observations and caveats: Although depth was large, rarefaction showed that sequencing of the sorted subsets was incomplete. Compared with memory subsets, naive subsets generally had larger estimated richness.

CD45RO negativity and positive selection for CCR7 defined naive CD8 cells, a population that excluded terminally differentiated effector memory CD45RA+ cells. The study drew its donors from healthy HIV-negative adults without recent acute infections or vaccinations. Germline CDR1 reads LGHNA; CDR2 reads YNFKEQ. The CDR3 covers 16 residues. V was cut by 3 bases and J by 0 bases, with 12 bases left in between. Concerning this clone: Its antigen remains unknown.

TCRdb's table, derived via immunoSEQ multiplex PCR, lists solely in-frame clones and lacks some. The table has about 1.9 million clones, 93% seen once; the top ten hold 1.5% to 2%. The TCR comes from a man aged 18-30 years in good health. Some clones in this sample may be carry-over from other donors' samples. The chain joins TRBV4-2 to TRBJ1-3; D possibly corresponds to TRBD1 (6 bases). The material sequenced was naive CD8+ T cells from PBMCs. CDR3 DNA: TGTGCCAGCAGCCAGGACCCAGGGGTCTCTGGAAACACCATATATTTT. This sequence encodes CASSQDPGVSGNTIYF.